This T cell receptor (beta chain) was captured by sequencing in a study of blood T cell repertoires in COVID-19. Study summary: COVID-19 samples collected from the United States, Italy and Spain covered acute and convalescent phases.

Points on this clone: The identical CDR3 is also encoded by other nucleotide sequences in the sample.

Germline assignment: CDR1 SEHNR and CDR2 FQNEAQ (reference sequence). The J segment lost 1 base and the V segment lost 4 bases, leaving 2 bases of the junction unmatched. The CDR3 covers 14 residues. The assay was immunoSEQ multiplex PCR, and TCRdb's table has in-frame clones only and misses some. The sample contains about 52,000 clones, around 90% of which appear only once. This sequence originates from a human donor in a cohort sampled during active COVID-19. Sequencing used peripheral blood. This chain joins TRBV7-9 and TRBJ1-1; 8 nucleotides agree with TRBD1. The CDR3 nucleotides read TGTGCCAGCAGCTCAGGACAGGGGAACACTGAAGCTTTCTTT. Translation gives CASSSGQGNTEAFF.